Shown below are 7 T cell receptor beta chains from a single sample sequenced in a study of cytomegalovirus exposure and HLA in healthy donors. The PCR was carried out with 60 Vbeta primers and 13 Jbeta primers. The protocol was immunoSEQ multiplex PCR, while the TCRdb copy is restricted to in-frame clones and leaves out a portion. The sample records some 160,000 clones, approximately 88% being singletons. The sample was PBMCs. These receptors were taken from a woman between 18 and 30 years old in good health and CMV-seronegative.

For the CDR3, the DNA is TGCAGCGTTGGGGGGGGCCAAAGAAACACCGGGGAGCTGTTTTTT. This translates into CSVGGGQRNTGELFF. The rearrangement uses TRBV29-1 and TRBJ2-2; weak D call: TRBD2 (7 bases). The V and J ends lost 4 bases and 2 bases respectively, with 14 bases between them. The CDR3 loop spans 15 amino acids. CDR1 is SQVTM and CDR2 is ANQGSEA in the germline V gene.

This chain uses TRBV6-4 with TRBJ2-2, with unresolved D. The CDR3 length is 13 residues. Germline CDR1 reads MRHNA; CDR2 reads SNTAGT. The V gene lost 4 bases and the J gene lost 3 bases, with 6 bases spanning the gap. This CDR3 reads CASSVSDTGELFF. DNA of the CDR3: TGTGCCAGCAGTGTATCGGACACCGGGGAGCTGTTTTTT.

This clone showed up just a few times. The rearrangement joins TRBV19 to TRBJ1-1; D not certain. The CDR3 spans 15 residues. Looked up from germline, CDR1 is LNHDA and CDR2 is SQIVND (reference sequence). Trimming pared 6 bases from V and 5 bases from J, leaving 19 bases between. The chain's CDR3 is CASRKSTGRGTEAFF. DNA for the CDR3: TGTGCCAGTAGAAAATCGACCGGACGAGGGACTGAAGCTTTCTTT.

The chain is built from TRBV7-9 and TRBJ1-2, with D maybe TRBD1 (5 bases). Germline CDR1 is SEHNR and CDR2 is FQNEAQ (reference sequence). The CDR3 runs to 12 residues. Trimming pared 3 bases from V and 4 bases from J, leaving 6 bases between. The CDR3 is CASSFGGYGYTF. CDR3 bases: TGTGCCAGCAGCTTCGGGGGCTATGGCTACACCTTC.

The chain couples TRBV9 to TRBJ2-5; D is uncertain. From germline, CDR1 is SGDLS and CDR2 YYNGEE. Trimming took 2 bases from V and 0 from J, leaving 5 bases between them. The CDR3 sequence is 13 residues long. As DNA, the CDR3 is TGTGCCAGCAGCGTCCTAGACCAAGAGACCCAGTACTTC. This codes for CASSVLDQETQYF.

The rearrangement links TRBV10-3 to TRBJ1-3, with TRBD1 identical over 8 bases. J was trimmed by 1 base and V by 4 bases; bases with no gene match: 3. CDR1 and CDR2 from the germline V gene are ENHRY and SYGVKD. This CDR3 has 15 residues. CDR3 region: CAISGDRLSGNTIYF. As DNA, the CDR3 is TGTGCCATCAGTGGGGACAGGTTGTCTGGAAACACCATATATTTT.

The chain combines TRBV5-1 with TRBJ1-5; 8 nucleotides match TRBD1. The germline gives CDR1 SGHRS, CDR2 YFSETQ. V was pared by 0 bases and J by 7 bases, with 9 bases of the junction left unmatched. This CDR3 has 16 amino acids. CDR3 nucleotide sequence: TGCGCCAGCAGCTTGGTTCCGGGACAGGACGTACAGCCCCAGCATTTT. Its translation is CASSLVPGQDVQPQHF.